This T cell receptor (beta chain) was retrieved from a study of blood T cell repertoires in COVID-19. Study-level information: Sites across the United States, Italy and Spain contributed samples from acute and convalescent COVID-19. The cDNA or gDNA used as material had been derived from T cells, B-cell-depleted T cells, or PBMCs.

This clone has more than one count but fewer than ten. Per the authors' pipeline: Researchers report that nucleated cell counts were estimated from reference gene primer amplification. TCRdb's table, derived via immunoSEQ multiplex PCR, lists solely in-frame clones and lacks some. Clone size and the V and J calls come from that table; the DNA yielded D and trimming. The table records 100,000 or so clones, 70% to 90% of them present only once. Germline CDR1 is LNHDA and CDR2 is SQIVND (reference sequence). Trimming removed 5 bases from V and 3 bases from J, with 11 bases in between. CDR3 length equals 14 residues.

The TCR sequence derives from a man in his fifties with active or convalescent COVID-19. The material sequenced was peripheral blood. This chain joins TRBV19 and TRBJ1-5; D is unclear. CDR3: CASSPKRDNQPQHF. The CDR3 coding sequence is TGTGCCAGTAGTCCAAAAAGAGACAATCAGCCCCAGCATTTT.